The 8 T cell receptor beta chains listed next were all sequenced from one sample in a study of T cell repertoires in cytomegalovirus infection. Their target antigens are unknown. TCRdb re-derived calls from the reads in MiXCR, one entry per CDR3 protein. The repertoire includes some 940,000 distinct CDR3 sequences, roughly 30% of them detected once, and under 15% sits in the top ten. The sequencing used cultured CD8+ T cells from PBMCs, collected from culture after CMV antigen stimulation. The receptors were gathered from a human donor in good health (CMV status not recorded). Some clones in this sample may be carry-over from other donors' samples.

This clonotype was counted between two and nine times. The chain has TRBV6-5 and TRBJ1-3, with 8 nucleotides matching TRBD1. This CDR3 is built from 16 residues. V gave up 6 bases and J gave up 4 bases; unmatched junction bases: 11. Germline assignment: CDR1 MNHEY and CDR2 SVGAGI. The CDR3 region is CASSPGQGLRGNTIYF. The CDR3 bases are TGTGCCAGCAGCCCCGGACAGGGATTGAGGGGAAACACCATATATTTT.

To note about this clonotype: Germline and junction disagree at one end, which may indicate a read error. V is TRBV10-2 and J is TRBJ2-3; possibly TRBD2 for D (6 bases). This CDR3 has 15 amino acids. Germline V gene data show CDR1 as WSHSY and CDR2 as SAAADI. CDR3 residues: CANSPAGSSTDTQYF. The CDR3 DNA is TGCGCCAACAGTCCCGCGGGGTCTAGCACAGATACGCAGTATTTT.

V and J are TRBV27 and TRBJ1-5, with 8 bases fitting TRBD1. This CDR3 comprises 16 residues. The junction had 14 bases not matched to a gene; V was cut back by 8 bases and J by 5 bases. The germline CDR1 and CDR2 sequences are MNHEY and SMNVEV (reference sequence). This CDR3 is CASSPEVTGVYQPQHF. The CDR3 nucleotides are TGTGCCAGCTCCCCCGAAGTGACAGGGGTTTATCAGCCCCAGCATTTT.

The J gene is TRBJ1-5, the V gene TRBV18; 9 bases are a match to TRBD1. Germline-derived CDR1 and CDR2 are KGHSH and LQKENI. Trimming at V came to 5 bases and at J to 5 bases, leaving 10 bases not matched to a gene. This CDR3 contains 16 residues. The CDR3 DNA reads TGTGCCAGCTCAACCGGACAGGGGACGAGTGATCAGCCCCAGCATTTT. This encodes CASSTGQGTSDQPQHF.

This clonotype has a count of ten or more. This chain uses TRBV7-9 with TRBJ2-4; D remains ambiguous. This CDR3 is built from 15 residues. Trimming stripped 1 base from V and 1 base from J, with 8 bases between. Germline values: CDR1 SEHNR, CDR2 FQNEAQ (reference sequence). This CDR3 is CASSLDSAAKNIQYF. The CDR3, as DNA: TGTGCCAGCAGCTTAGATTCGGCTGCCAAAAACATTCAGTACTTC.

This chain links TRBV4-1 with TRBJ1-2, with a tentative D call TRBD1 (5 bases). The CDR3 spans 17 residues. V dropped 1 base and J dropped 3 bases, with 18 bases sitting between them. Germline lookup yields CDR1 MGHRA and CDR2 YSYEKL. The CDR3: CASSQVWAGGPYYGYTF. The CDR3 DNA is TGCGCCAGCAGCCAAGTGTGGGCGGGGGGACCATACTATGGCTACACCTTC.

The J gene is TRBJ2-1, the V gene TRBV20-1; D gene unclear. Per germline, CDR1 DFQATT and CDR2 SNEGSKA (reference sequence). The CDR3 is 15 amino acids. The germline V and J ends were trimmed by 5 bases and 0 bases, with 14 bases remaining between them. The CDR3 DNA follows: TGCAGTGCTCACCGACATGAAAGCTCCTACAATGAGCAGTTCTTC. Its translation: CSAHRHESSYNEQFF.

This clonotype was recorded a few times. This chain links TRBV28 with TRBJ2-7, with 7 bases identical to TRBD2. Germline V lookup: CDR1 MDHEN, CDR2 SYDVKM. The CDR3 has 15 amino acids. The V gene end was trimmed by 6 bases and the J gene end by 5 bases; junction bases not matched to a gene: 13. Here the CDR3 reads CASSAVLGGVDEQYF. The DNA for the CDR3 is TGTGCCAGCAGCGCCGTCTTGGGGGGGGTCGACGAGCAGTACTTC.